Below are 32 T cell receptor beta chains sequenced from a single sample in a study of blood T cell repertoires in COVID-19. Profiled with immunoSEQ multiplex PCR; TCRdb holds only in-frame clones, not every one. The data show around 72,000 clones, about 82% seen once. Specimen: peripheral blood. These receptors all stem from a woman aged 55-70 years with acute or convalescent COVID-19.

This rearrangement joins TRBV5-6 to TRBJ1-1; no definite D call. V was clipped by 4 bases and J by 3 bases, with 28 bases between them. This CDR3 spans 19 amino acids. The V gene's germline CDR1 is SGHDT and CDR2 YYEEEE. The CDR3 loop is CASSLHLLGLKSGDTEAFF. CDR3 DNA sequence: TGTGCCAGCAGCCTGCATTTACTGGGCCTTAAAAGTGGTGACACTGAAGCTTTCTTT.

V and J are TRBV7-8 and TRBJ2-2; TRBD1 is a possible D gene (6 bases). Trimming took 5 bases from V and 5 from J, leaving 18 bases between them. The CDR3 extends over 16 amino acids. Germline V gene sequence: CDR1 SGHVS, CDR2 FQNEAQ. CDR3: CASSPGASRGTGELFF. The CDR3 DNA sequence: TGTGCCAGCAGCCCAGGGGCTAGCAGAGGTACCGGGGAGCTGTTTTTT. The full variable domain, with the rest looked up from reference TRBV7-8 and TRBJ2-2, is GAGVSQSPRYKVAKRGQDVALRCDPISGHVSLFWYQQALGQGPEFLTYFQNEAQLDKSGLPSDRFFAERPEGSVSTLKIQRTQQEDSAVYLCASSPGASRGTGELFFGEGSRLTVL.

The chain carries TRBV7-9 and TRBJ2-5, with D possibly matching TRBD1 (5 bases). V lost 4 bases and J lost 7, with 10 bases in between. CDR3 size: 12 residues. CDR1 is SEHNR, CDR2 FQNEAQ, per germline (reference sequence). CDR3 DNA: TGTGCCAGCAGCTCTCATCAGGGGACCCAGTACTTC. This translates into CASSSHQGTQYF. The full variable domain, in which reference TRBV7-9 and TRBJ2-5 provide the parts outside the CDR3, is DTGVSQNPRHKITKRGQNVTFRCDPISEHNRLYWYRQTLGQGPEFLTYFQNEAQLEKSRLLSDRFSAERPKGSFSTLEIQRTEQGDSAMYLCASSSHQGTQYFGPGTRLLVL.

This clone was detected once. The J gene is TRBJ2-1, the V gene TRBV5-1, with 7 bases lining up with TRBD2. The CDR3 has 14 residues. Germline-derived CDR1 and CDR2 are SGHRS and YFSETQ. V trimming: 1 base; J trimming: 6 bases; junction bases outside the gene matches: 4. CDR3 DNA: TGCGCCAGCAGCTTGAGAACTAGCGCCAATGAGCAGTTCTTC. It is translated as CASSLRTSANEQFF. The full variable domain, rest sourced from reference TRBV5-1 and TRBJ2-1, is KAGVTQTPRYLIKTRGQQVTLSCSPISGHRSVSWYQQTPGQGLQFLFEYFSETQRNKGNFPGRFSGRQFSNSRSEMNVSTLELGDSALYLCASSLRTSANEQFFGPGTRLTVL.

The chain employs TRBV27 and TRBJ2-2, with TRBD2 as a possible D gene (5 bases). This CDR3 contains 15 residues. Germline V gene data show CDR1 as MNHEY and CDR2 as SMNVEV (reference sequence). The V end was cut by 4 bases, the J end by 8 bases, with 17 bases between. In DNA, the CDR3 is TGTGCCAGCAGTTCCTCGGACCCCGAGCGGGGGGAGCTGTTTTTT. This gives the protein CASSSSDPERGELFF.

The chain couples TRBV5-1 to TRBJ2-2; D is unclear. The CDR3 contains 13 residues. V lost 0 bases and J lost 5, with 5 bases in between. CDR1 SGHRS and CDR2 YFSETQ come from the germline V gene. The CDR3 coding sequence is TGCGCCAGCAGCTTGGTCCCAACCGGGGAGCTGTTTTTT. It encodes CASSLVPTGELFF. Drawing the rest from reference TRBV5-1 and TRBJ2-2, the complete variable domain is KAGVTQTPRYLIKTRGQQVTLSCSPISGHRSVSWYQQTPGQGLQFLFEYFSETQRNKGNFPGRFSGRQFSNSRSEMNVSTLELGDSALYLCASSLVPTGELFFGEGSRLTVL.

CDR3 sequence: CASSFSLAGGLTGELFF. In DNA, the CDR3 is TGTGCCAGCAGCTTCTCTTTAGCGGGGGGGCTCACCGGGGAGCTGTTTTTT. J is TRBJ2-2 and V is TRBV5-4, with 11 bases fitting TRBD2. Germline CDR1 SGHNT, CDR2 YYREEE (reference sequence). This CDR3 comprises 17 residues. The junction had 7 bases not matched to a gene; V was cut back by 2 bases and J by 4 bases.

The chain is built from TRBV2 and TRBJ1-6, with 8 nucleotides matching TRBD1. The germline CDR1 and CDR2 sequences are SNHLY and FYNNEI. The ends lost 8 bases at V and 10 bases at J; junction bases unmatched: 10. CDR3 size: 14 residues. The DNA for the CDR3 is TGTGCCAGCGGGGGCGACAGGGGTGGATCACCCCTCCACTTT. The encoded protein is CASGGDRGGSPLHF.

J is TRBJ2-7 and V is TRBV10-3; 9 nucleotides agree with TRBD1. The germline gives CDR1 ENHRY, CDR2 SYGVKD. The CDR3 length is 16 residues. V was clipped by 2 bases and J by 1 base; unmatched bases: 6. Here the CDR3 reads CAISEGRTGASYEQYF. CDR3 DNA: TGTGCCATCAGTGAGGGGAGGACAGGGGCTTCCTACGAGCAGTACTTC.

This chain joins TRBV19 and TRBJ1-2; TRBD1 agrees at 7 bases. Germline values: CDR1 LNHDA, CDR2 SQIVND (reference sequence). After removal of 6 bases from V and 4 bases from J, the junction contained 8 bases not matched to a gene. The CDR3 spans 14 residues. CDR3 in DNA: TGTGCCAGTAGACCACGGGACAGAACCTATGGCTACACCTTC. The encoded protein is CASRPRDRTYGYTF.

This clone showed up just once. J is TRBJ1-6 and V is TRBV12-3 or TRBV12-4, with D perhaps TRBD1 (6 bases). CDR3 length equals 13 residues. V shed 2 bases and J shed 8 bases, with 7 bases lying between them. CDR3 sequence (DNA): TGTGCCAGCAGTTTAAGGGGGTATTCACCCCTCCACTTT. Protein product: CASSLRGYSPLHF.

Here the CDR3 DNA reads TGTGCCAGCAGTTTGTGGCCCCTGAACACTGAAGCTTTCTTT. It is translated as CASSLWPLNTEAFF. The chain combines TRBV27 with TRBJ1-1; no clear D. Germline CDR1 is MNHEY and CDR2 is SMNVEV (reference sequence). The germline V and J ends were trimmed by 3 bases and 0 bases, with 8 bases remaining between them. The CDR3 has 14 residues.

The table lists this clone with a few counts. V usage is TRBV12-3 or TRBV12-4 and J usage is TRBJ1-5; 7 bases match TRBD1. J gave up 5 bases and V 5 bases, and 3 bases lay outside the gene matches. The CDR3 totals 13 residues. The CDR3 sequence: CASSTGEDQPQHF. CDR3 sequence (DNA): TGTGCCAGCAGTACAGGGGAGGATCAGCCCCAGCATTTT.

The J gene is TRBJ2-5, the V gene TRBV12-3 or TRBV12-4; D uncertain. The CDR3 totals 11 residues. The V gene lost 3 bases and the J gene lost 5 bases, with 4 bases spanning the gap. The CDR3 DNA sequence: TGTGCCAGCAGTTTCTCGGAGACCCAGTACTTC. Its protein is CASSFSETQYF.

This sequence joins TRBV14 and TRBJ1-1; perhaps TRBD1 as D (6 bases). Trimming took off 3 bases at V and 10 bases at J, with 15 bases between the two ends. CDR1 and CDR2 from the germline V gene are SGHDN and FVKESK. The CDR3 is 13 residues long. CDR3 protein: CASSQFGGGGAFF. The DNA for the CDR3 is TGTGCCAGCAGCCAGTTCGGAGGGGGGGGAGCTTTCTTT.

CDR3: CASSRDRGPGGYGYTF. In DNA form, the CDR3 reads TGTGCCAGTAGCCGGGACAGGGGGCCTGGCGGCTATGGCTACACCTTC. This sequence joins TRBV19 and TRBJ1-2; 12 bases fit TRBD1. The CDR3 is 16 residues long. Germline V gives CDR1 LNHDA, CDR2 SQIVND (reference sequence). V dropped 6 bases and J dropped 4; count of bases not matched to a gene: 9. The complete variable domain, with remaining parts taken from reference TRBV19 and TRBJ1-2, reads DGGITQSPKYLFRKEGQNVTLSCEQNLNHDAMYWYRQDPGQGLRLIYYSQIVNDFQKGDIAEGYSVSREKKESFPLTVTSAQKNPTAFYLCASSRDRGPGGYGYTFGSGTRLTVV.

The V call is TRBV3-1 (or the pseudogene TRBV3-2), the J call TRBJ1-5, with D tentatively TRBD1 (5 bases). CDR1 and CDR2 (germline): LGHDT, YNNKEL (reference sequence). The CDR3 runs 13 residues. Between the trimmed V and J ends, which lost 1 base and 4 bases, there was a span of 5 bases. The CDR3 protein is CASSQGQNQPQHF. CDR3 DNA: TGTGCCAGCAGCCAAGGACAGAATCAGCCCCAGCATTTT.

This clone occurred a few times. The genes are TRBV23-1 and TRBJ1-5; D gene unclear. TRBV23-1 is filed as an ORF, its function uncertain. V lost 0 bases to trimming and J lost 2 bases, with 14 bases between them. The CDR3 runs to 17 residues. CDR3 in DNA: TGCGCCAGCAGTCAATCAATTCGCACAGACGGCAATCAGCCCCAGCATTTT. Translation: CASSQSIRTDGNQPQHF.

V and J are TRBV5-1 and TRBJ2-1, with D possibly being TRBD2 (6 bases). The CDR3 consists of 15 residues. V lost 4 bases, J lost 4 bases, and 15 bases lay in between. Germline lookup yields CDR1 SGHRS and CDR2 YFSETQ. The CDR3 protein is CASSKLRTTYNEQFF. CDR3 sequence (DNA): TGCGCCAGCAGCAAGTTGCGGACTACGTACAATGAGCAGTTCTTC.

The CDR3 coding sequence is TGTGCCAGTAGTGCGAGACAGGGGGCGAGCTATGGCTACACCTTC. Protein sequence: CASSARQGASYGYTF. The rearrangement uses TRBV19 and TRBJ1-2, with 10 positions matching TRBD1. Germline V lookup: CDR1 LNHDA, CDR2 SQIVND (reference sequence). The V and J ends lost 5 bases and 4 bases, in that order; junction bases with no gene match: 7. The CDR3 contains 15 residues.

This clone was counted between two and nine times. The J gene is TRBJ2-1, the V gene TRBV5-8, with TRBD2 matching over 8 bases. V was pared by 6 bases and J by 7 bases, with 21 bases of the junction left unmatched. Germline loops: CDR1 SGHTS, CDR2 YDEGEE. The length of the CDR3 is 18 residues. CDR3 DNA sequence: TGTGCCAGCACCCAATTGATTGGCCCAGTAGCGGGGAGGAATGAGCAGTTCTTC. Translated, it gives CASTQLIGPVAGRNEQFF.

This sequence joins TRBV7-2 and TRBJ2-1; D call uncertain. The length of the CDR3 is 16 residues. The ends were cut back, 5 bases at V and 0 bases at J, with 14 bases in the middle. Germline values: CDR1 SGHTA, CDR2 FQGNSA. The CDR3 here is CASSPSHTSSYNEQFF. In DNA form, the CDR3 reads TGTGCCAGCAGCCCCTCTCATACGAGCTCCTACAATGAGCAGTTCTTC. Full variable domain (outside the CDR3, taken from reference TRBV7-2 and TRBJ2-1): GAGVSQSPSNKVTEKGKDVELRCDPISGHTALYWYRQSLGQGLEFLIYFQGNSAPDKSGLPSDRFSAERTGGSVSTLTIQRTQQEDSAVYLCASSPSHTSSYNEQFFGPGTRLTVL.

J is TRBJ1-5 and V is TRBV12-3 or TRBV12-4; D remains unclear. The CDR3 totals 13 residues. Deletions cut 7 bases from V and 2 bases from J, with 9 bases between. The CDR3 nucleotides are TGTGCCAGCAAGGCGGCAGGCAATCAGCCCCAGCATTTT. Protein: CASKAAGNQPQHF.

The count of this clone is one. The chain has TRBV10-1 and TRBJ2-7; 7 nucleotides line up with TRBD1. The germline V gene has CDR1 WNHNN and CDR2 SYGVQD (reference sequence). After removal of 6 bases from V and 0 bases from J, the junction contained 2 bases not matched to a gene. CDR3 length: 13 amino acids. The DNA of the CDR3 is TGCGCCAGCAGACAGGGGCGCTCCTACGAGCAGTACTTC. This gives the protein CASRQGRSYEQYF.

The rearrangement uses TRBV4-2 and TRBJ1-6; TRBD1 agrees at 8 bases. The length of the CDR3 is 14 residues. Germline V gene lookup returns CDR1 LGHNA and CDR2 YNFKEQ. After removal of 7 bases from V and 6 bases from J, the junction contained 5 bases not matched to a gene. The CDR3: CASTRDRSNSPLHF. The CDR3 coding sequence is TGTGCCAGCACCCGGGACAGGTCTAATTCACCCCTCCACTTT.

V gene TRBV27 combines with J gene TRBJ2-1; 10 bases are a match to TRBD2. The CDR3 covers 16 residues. V lost 1 base and J lost 10; bases outside the gene matches: 10. CDR1 is MNHEY and CDR2 is SMNVEV in the germline V gene (reference sequence). The CDR3 bases are TGTGCCAGCAGTTTATGGGCAGCGGGGGGGCCCGGGGAGCAGTTCTTC. Translation: CASSLWAAGGPGEQFF.

The CDR3, as DNA: TGTGCCAGCGGGGACAGAAGCGAAAAACTGTTTTTT. This codes for CASGDRSEKLFF. The V call is TRBV6-5, the J call TRBJ1-4; 7 nucleotides match TRBD1. The CDR3 has 12 residues. With 8 bases clipped from V and 8 bases from J, the junction kept 5 bases outside the gene matches. Per the germline V gene, CDR1 is MNHEY and CDR2 is SVGAGI.

The CDR3 loop is CASSRDSISPLHF. The CDR3 region has the DNA TGTGCCAGCAGCCGGGACAGCATTTCACCCCTCCACTTT. V and J are TRBV3-1 (or the pseudogene TRBV3-2) and TRBJ1-6; 7 bases match TRBD1. CDR1 and CDR2 from the germline V gene are LGHDT and YNNKEL (reference sequence). Trimming took 4 bases from V and 9 from J; bases not matched to a gene: 3. The CDR3 runs 13 residues.

This sequence joins TRBV4-2 and TRBJ2-5; 13 bases are shared with TRBD2. The V gene end was trimmed by 1 base and the J gene end by 0 bases; junction bases not matched to a gene: 2. The CDR3 length is 17 residues. The germline gives CDR1 LGHNA, CDR2 YNFKEQ. The CDR3 spells CASSQAGTSGNQETQYF. The DNA of the CDR3 is TGTGCCAGCAGCCAAGCTGGGACTAGCGGGAACCAAGAGACCCAGTACTTC.

This sequence joins TRBV6-6 and TRBJ1-2; 7 positions agree with TRBD1. CDR1 is MNHNY, CDR2 SVGAGI, per germline (reference sequence). The J segment lost 0 bases and the V segment lost 5 bases, leaving 12 bases of the junction unmatched. The CDR3 runs to 17 residues. The CDR3 is CASSRTNSGTANYGYTF. The CDR3 nucleotides are TGTGCCAGCAGTCGCACGAATAGCGGGACAGCTAACTATGGCTACACCTTC.

The chain recombines TRBV25-1 with TRBJ2-3; 9 positions agree with TRBD2. The CDR3 is 15 residues long. Germline V CDR1 and CDR2: MGHDK, SYGVNS. After removal of 3 bases from V and 12 bases from J, the junction contained 13 bases not matched to a gene. CDR3 DNA sequence: TGTGCCAGCAGTGAGATAGCGGGGGCGGGCGGTGAACAGTATTTT. Translated: CASSEIAGAGGEQYF.

The CDR3 DNA reads TGTGCCAGCTCACCGATGGACAGAGGTGGTGGAAACACCATATATTTT. Protein product: CASSPMDRGGGNTIYF. This sequence joins TRBV18 and TRBJ1-3, with D possibly being TRBD1 (6 bases). Per the germline V gene, CDR1 is KGHSH and CDR2 is LQKENI. This CDR3 has 16 amino acids. V lost 3 bases to trimming and J lost 3 bases, with 15 bases between them.